Following are 14 T cell receptor beta chains from one sample sequenced in a study of blood T cell repertoires in COVID-19. TCRdb keeps only in-frame clones here, not all; method: immunoSEQ multiplex PCR. Of roughly 300,000 clones listed, about 92% are singletons. Material: PBMCs or T cells enriched from blood (not recorded which). All receptors come from a woman in her 30s who had recovered from COVID-19.

The rearrangement joins TRBV7-9 to TRBJ2-7; D is uncertain. V was cut by 5 bases and J by 7 bases, with 15 bases left in between. Per the germline V gene, CDR1 is SEHNR and CDR2 is FQNEAQ (reference sequence). The CDR3 has 13 amino acids. The CDR3 DNA follows: TGTGCCAGCAGCCCTAGGCCCAGAGATGAGCAGTACTTC. It codes for CASSPRPRDEQYF.

This chain connects TRBV29-1 to TRBJ2-6; 7 bases line up with TRBD1. Germline lookup yields CDR1 SQVTM and CDR2 ANQGSEA. The V gene end was trimmed by 7 bases and the J gene end by 0 bases; junction bases not matched to a gene: 9. This CDR3 comprises 16 residues. The chain's CDR3 is CSAGSGGLSGANVLTF. The DNA of the CDR3 is TGCAGCGCTGGTTCAGGGGGTCTCTCTGGGGCCAACGTCCTGACTTTC.

The chain combines TRBV28 with TRBJ2-7, with 9 bases fitting TRBD1. Germline CDR1 reads MDHEN; CDR2 reads SYDVKM. The J segment lost 5 bases and the V segment lost 2 bases, leaving 10 bases of the junction unmatched. This CDR3 comprises 16 residues. The CDR3 loop reads CASSLTAGTGTHEQYF. Here the CDR3 DNA reads TGTGCCAGCAGTTTAACTGCCGGGACAGGGACCCACGAGCAGTACTTC.

V gene TRBV4-2 combines with J gene TRBJ1-5, with a weak D call TRBD1 (6 bases). The CDR3 extends over 16 amino acids. V lost 2 bases and J 5 bases, leaving 16 bases between the germline ends. Germline CDR1 is LGHNA and CDR2 is YNFKEQ. CDR3 protein: CASSQTGAGADQPQHF. The CDR3 DNA is TGTGCCAGCAGCCAAACCGGAGCGGGGGCCGATCAGCCCCAGCATTTT.

The V and J genes are TRBV7-2 and TRBJ2-3; 8 nucleotides agree with TRBD2. The germline V gene has CDR1 SGHTA and CDR2 FQGNSA. This CDR3 has 17 residues. The V segment lost 5 bases and the J segment 0 bases; nucleotides outside the gene matches: 10. The CDR3: CASSPGGGSPSTDTQYF. The CDR3 DNA is TGTGCCAGCAGCCCGGGGGGGGGCAGCCCTAGCACAGATACGCAGTATTTT.

This chain connects TRBV28 to TRBJ1-4, with D possibly being TRBD1 (5 bases). CDR1 MDHEN and CDR2 SYDVKM come from the germline V gene. The ends were cut back, 4 bases at V and 10 bases at J, with 16 bases in the middle. The CDR3 totals 14 residues. Here the CDR3 DNA reads TGTGCCAGCAGTTCTCCAGGGCCCGGGGGAAAACTGTTTTTT. Translating it yields CASSSPGPGGKLFF.

This chain links TRBV14 with TRBJ2-7; TRBD2 is a possible D gene (5 bases). The ends were cut back, 1 base at V and 7 bases at J, with 23 bases in the middle. The length of the CDR3 is 17 residues. CDR1 is SGHDN and CDR2 is FVKESK in the germline V gene. The CDR3 region has the DNA TGTGCCAGCAGCCAAGGTTACGGGGAAGTACATCCTACGGAGCAGTACTTC. As protein: CASSQGYGEVHPTEQYF.

The chain links TRBV7-2 to TRBJ1-2; D unclear. CDR1 is SGHTA, CDR2 FQGNSA, per germline. Trimming took off 3 bases at V and 0 bases at J, with 5 bases between the two ends. This CDR3 is built from 13 residues. The CDR3 sequence: CASSFLSNYGYTF. CDR3 in DNA: TGTGCCAGCAGCTTCTTGTCTAACTATGGCTACACCTTC. Filled out from reference TRBV7-2 and TRBJ1-2, the complete variable domain reads GAGVSQSPSNKVTEKGKDVELRCDPISGHTALYWYRQSLGQGLEFLIYFQGNSAPDKSGLPSDRFSAERTGGSVSTLTIQRTQQEDSAVYLCASSFLSNYGYTFGSGTRLTVV.

The gene calls are TRBV28 and TRBJ2-1; TRBD2 matches at 8 bases. The CDR3 has 13 amino acids. Looked up from germline, CDR1 is MDHEN and CDR2 is SYDVKM. V lost 2 bases, J lost 7 bases, and 1 base stayed unmatched. The DNA of the CDR3 is TGTGCCAGCAGTTTAGGCGGGAGGAATGAGCAGTTCTTC. It specifies CASSLGGRNEQFF.

This rearrangement joins TRBV9 to TRBJ2-2; D not certain. Germline-derived CDR1 and CDR2 are SGDLS and YYNGEE. CDR3 size: 16 residues. Trimming cost V 0 bases and J 7 bases, with 16 bases left between them. In nucleotides, the CDR3 is TGTGCCAGCAGCGTAGTTCCGGTCGGGTCGGGCGGGGAGCTGTTTTTT. Protein: CASSVVPVGSGGELFF.

V usage is TRBV6-5 and J usage is TRBJ1-6; possible D gene TRBD1, 6 bases. V dropped 5 bases and J dropped 10 bases, with 15 bases sitting between them. Germline V gene sequence: CDR1 MNHEY, CDR2 SVGAGI. CDR3 length: 14 amino acids. In DNA, the CDR3 is TGTGCCAGCAGTATCGGCAGGGGAGACTCACCCCTCCACTTT. It codes for CASSIGRGDSPLHF.

CDR3 region: CASSFGLAGNTGELFF. For the CDR3, the DNA is TGTGCCAGCAGCTTTGGACTAGCGGGCAACACCGGGGAGCTGTTTTTT. This sequence joins TRBV7-6 and TRBJ2-2, with 11 nucleotides matching TRBD2. V gave up 3 bases and J gave up 2 bases; unmatched junction bases: 2. From germline, CDR1 is SGHVS and CDR2 FNYEAQ. The CDR3 totals 16 residues. Full variable domain (rest looked up from reference TRBV7-6 and TRBJ2-2): GAGVSQSPRYKVTKRGQDVALRCDPISGHVSLYWYRQALGQGPEFLTYFNYEAQQDKSGLPNDRFSAERPEGSISTLTIQRTEQRDSAMYRCASSFGLAGNTGELFFGEGSRLTVL.

V usage is TRBV19 and J usage is TRBJ2-5, with D maybe TRBD1 (6 bases). V dropped 7 bases and J dropped 5 bases, with 20 bases sitting between them. This CDR3 spans 15 amino acids. Germline CDR1 and CDR2: LNHDA and SQIVND (reference sequence). The CDR3 coding sequence is TGTGCCAGTAAACCAGGATGGGGACATCACGAGACCCAGTACTTC. Its translation: CASKPGWGHHETQYF.

V usage is TRBV5-1 and J usage is TRBJ2-1; the D gene is possibly TRBD1 (6 bases). Looked up from germline, CDR1 is SGHRS and CDR2 is YFSETQ. The ends were cut back, 0 bases at V and 4 bases at J, with 8 bases in the middle. The CDR3 contains 14 residues. The CDR3, as DNA: TGCGCCAGCAGCTTGGGGGACACATACAATGAGCAGTTCTTC. Translated: CASSLGDTYNEQFF.